The rows below give T cell receptor beta chains drawn from one sample of a study of T-cell reconstitution after alpha-beta-depleted transplantation in children. Via MiXCR, TCRdb re-called the PCR reads, giving one row per CDR3 protein. The table includes almost 250,000 distinct CDR3 sequences, roughly 24% detected once. Sample: PBMCs, taken before TCRalphabeta/CD19-depleted stem cell transplant. All receptors derive from a girl between 2 and 10 years old with Fanconi anemia, due to receive a stem cell transplant. Each CDR3 is given with its conserved first and last residue. D genes are given only for firm matches. Not every row has a clone size; where given, it reads once, few, many or a size class.

v_gene,d_gene,abundance,j_gene,CDR3nt,CDR3aa
TRBV28,TRBD1,-,TRBJ2-5,TGTGCCAGCAAGGGAGCGGGACAGGGACAAGAGACCCAGTACTTC,CASKGAGQGQETQYF
TRBV20-1,-,few,TRBJ2-1,TGCTGTGCTAGAGATTACCGGGGCGAGGGCTACAATGAGCAGTTCTTC,CCARDYRGEGYNEQFF
TRBV20-1,-,-,TRBJ2-1,TGCAGTGCTAGATCCCGGGGACGTCAGGACAGAAGTTACAATGAGCAGTTCTTC,CSARSRGRQDRSYNEQFF
TRBV20-1,-,many,TRBJ2-7,TGCAGTGCTTGGGGAGCGGACTCCTACGAGCAGTACTTC,CSAWGADSYEQYF
TRBV20-1,TRBD1,few,TRBJ2-5,TGCAGTGCTAGCGACCCCTACGGAGACAGGGCTCAAGAGACCCAGTACTTC,CSASDPYGDRAQETQYF
TRBV12-3/TRBV12-4,TRBD2,many,TRBJ2-1,TGTGCCAGCAGTAGGACTAGCGGGAGCTATGAGCAGTTCTTC,CASSRTSGSYEQFF
TRBV18,-,few,TRBJ2-7,TGTGCCAGCTCACCCCTTTCACCCATAGACCAAAACGAGCAGTACTTC,CASSPLSPIDQNEQYF
TRBV5-1,-,many,TRBJ2-7,TGCGCCAGCAGCTTGGTCGGGGGTGTATCCTACGAGCAGTACTTC,CASSLVGGVSYEQYF
TRBV29-1,-,many,TRBJ2-3,TGCAGCGTTCGCGGGGACAGCTCATCTAGCACAGATACGCAGTATTTT,CSVRGDSSSSTDTQYF
TRBV12-3/TRBV12-4,TRBD2,many,TRBJ2-7,TGTGCCAGCAGTTTACATTCACCGGGACTAGTTTCCGGCGAGCAGTACTTC,CASSLHSPGLVSGEQYF
TRBV7-3,-,many,TRBJ2-1,TGTGCCAGCAGCTTAAGACAGTACAATGAGCAGTTCTTC,CASSLRQYNEQFF
TRBV20-1,TRBD1,many,TRBJ2-1,TGCAGTGCCCCAAGACCAGGGGGTAACAATGAGCAGTTCTTC,CSAPRPGGNNEQFF